The 16 T cell receptor beta chains below come from one sample, sequenced in a study of cytomegalovirus exposure and HLA in healthy donors. PCR used 60 Vbeta primers and 13 Jbeta primers. Generated by immunoSEQ multiplex PCR, the TCRdb table keeps only in-frame clones and is missing some. The sample lists about 130,000 clones, around 85% occurring once. The sample taken for sequencing was PBMCs. These receptors originate from a boy between 10 and 17 years old in good health and CMV-seronegative.

V usage is TRBV7-9 and J usage is TRBJ2-7; 7 positions agree with TRBD2. The J segment lost 5 bases and the V segment lost 4 bases, leaving 8 bases of the junction unmatched. CDR1 and CDR2 (germline): SEHNR, FQNEAQ (reference sequence). The CDR3 extends over 14 amino acids. CDR3 loop: CASSSRGDVNEQYF. The CDR3 DNA reads as TGTGCCAGCAGCTCTCGGGGGGATGTGAACGAGCAGTACTTC.

This chain links TRBV4-2 with TRBJ2-1; D gene ambiguous. V lost 1 base and J 2 bases, leaving 9 bases between the germline ends. Germline CDR1 and CDR2: LGHNA and YNFKEQ. The CDR3 totals 15 residues. As DNA, the CDR3 is TGTGCCAGCAGCCAAGGTAGCAGAGCCTACAATGAGCAGTTCTTC. This gives the protein CASSQGSRAYNEQFF.

The chain employs TRBV19 and TRBJ1-4, with D uncertain. The V gene lost 1 base and the J gene lost 0 bases, with 9 bases spanning the gap. CDR1 and CDR2 (germline): LNHDA, SQIVND (reference sequence). This CDR3 has 16 residues. CDR3 nucleotide sequence: TGTGCCAGTAGTATAGGGGCCGAGCCAACTAATGAAAAACTGTTTTTT. Translating gives CASSIGAEPTNEKLFF.

J is TRBJ1-1 and V is TRBV4-3; 10 nucleotides agree with TRBD1. V dropped 4 bases and J dropped 4; count of bases not matched to a gene: 3. The CDR3 spans 14 residues. Germline loops: CDR1 LGHNA, CDR2 YSLEER. CDR3 nucleotide sequence: TGCGCCAGCAGCCGGGACAGGGGAGTCACTGAAGCTTTCTTT. Translation: CASSRDRGVTEAFF.

The chain employs TRBV11-2 and TRBJ2-7, with D possibly TRBD1 on 6 matching bases. V was cut by 6 bases and J by 2 bases, with 11 bases left in between. This CDR3 has 13 amino acids. Germline loops: CDR1 SGHAT, CDR2 FQNNGV. CDR3 nucleotides: TGTGCCAGCAGTCTAGGGACAACCTACGAGCAGTACTTC. Translation: CASSLGTTYEQYF.

This chain links TRBV4-3 with TRBJ2-7; TRBD1 is a possible D gene (6 bases). The CDR3 totals 14 residues. Germline CDR1 and CDR2: LGHNA and YSLEER. V was cut by 1 base and J by 1 base, with 8 bases left in between. The CDR3 region is CASSQGQGSYEQYF. The CDR3, as DNA: TGCGCCAGCAGCCAAGGGCAGGGGTCCTACGAGCAGTACTTC.

This chain uses TRBV4-1 with TRBJ1-2, with 7 nucleotides matching TRBD1. The V and J ends lost 4 bases and 8 bases, in that order; junction bases with no gene match: 16. The CDR3 runs 16 residues. Looked up from germline, CDR1 is MGHRA and CDR2 is YSYEKL. The CDR3 is CASSRLSTGPREGYTF. The DNA for the CDR3 is TGCGCCAGCAGCCGACTATCGACAGGGCCTCGCGAGGGCTACACCTTC.

This chain links TRBV18 with TRBJ1-3; D perhaps matches TRBD1 (5 bases). Germline CDR1 and CDR2: KGHSH and LQKENI. V lost 6 bases and J lost 3, with 15 bases in between. The CDR3 has 15 residues. The CDR3: CASSRQFQGGNTIYF. DNA for the CDR3: TGTGCCAGCTCGCGACAGTTTCAAGGTGGAAACACCATATATTTT.

CDR3 protein: CASSSGGLETQYF. The CDR3 DNA is TGTGCCAGTAGTAGCGGGGGGTTGGAGACCCAGTACTTC. The rearrangement uses TRBV19 and TRBJ2-5; 8 bases line up with TRBD2. The CDR3 totals 13 residues. The V gene's germline CDR1 is LNHDA and CDR2 SQIVND (reference sequence). V gave up 4 bases and J gave up 5 bases; unmatched junction bases: 3.

Written as DNA, the CDR3 is TGTGCCAGCATCCCCAACAGGGGAAACACCATATATTTT. Translation gives CASIPNRGNTIYF. The chain uses TRBV25-1 and TRBJ1-3, with D possibly being TRBD1 (5 bases). This CDR3 has 13 amino acids. V was pared by 7 bases and J by 4 bases, with 11 bases between. CDR1 is MGHDK and CDR2 is SYGVNS in the germline V gene.

This rearrangement joins TRBV6-1 to TRBJ1-5; the D gene is possibly TRBD1 (6 bases). CDR1 and CDR2 (germline): MNHNS, SASEGT. The V end was cut by 3 bases, the J end by 6 bases, with 12 bases between. The CDR3 loop spans 14 amino acids. For the CDR3, the DNA is TGTGCCAGCAGTGAGGTGGGGGCCGGTCAGCCCCAGCATTTT. Its translation: CASSEVGAGQPQHF.

The rearrangement links TRBV9 to TRBJ1-4, with 12 nucleotides matching TRBD1. J was trimmed by 3 bases and V by 5 bases; bases with no gene match: 11. Germline CDR1 and CDR2: SGDLS and YYNGEE. CDR3 size: 18 residues. CDR3 in DNA: TGTGCCAGCAGTCCCCGGGACAGGGGGCGTTGGGCTAATGAAAAACTGTTTTTT. It translates to CASSPRDRGRWANEKLFF.

The chain links TRBV5-1 to TRBJ2-7; D may be TRBD1 (5 bases). From germline, CDR1 is SGHRS and CDR2 YFSETQ. V lost 1 base to trimming and J lost 2 bases, with 10 bases between them. The CDR3 has 14 residues. CDR3 bases: TGCGCCAGCAGCTTGTCTGGGGCCACCTACGAGCAGTACTTC. Translated, it gives CASSLSGATYEQYF.

The chain couples TRBV29-1 to TRBJ1-2; D possibly corresponds to TRBD1 (6 bases). The CDR3 extends over 11 amino acids. The germline V gene has CDR1 SQVTM and CDR2 ANQGSEA. V gave up 0 bases and J gave up 13 bases, with 12 bases separating them. For the CDR3, the DNA is TGCAGCGTTGAAGATCGGGGGGGGCTCACCTTC. It codes for CSVEDRGGLTF.

V is TRBV2 and J is TRBJ1-1; D is uncertain. The CDR3 length is 13 residues. Per germline, CDR1 SNHLY and CDR2 FYNNEI. The ends were cut back, 8 bases at V and 3 bases at J, with 13 bases in the middle. The CDR3 loop reads CASLLGRDTEAFF. The DNA for the CDR3 is TGTGCCAGCCTCTTGGGGAGGGACACTGAAGCTTTCTTT. The full variable domain, completed using reference TRBV2 and TRBJ1-1, is EPEVTQTPSHQVTQMGQEVILRCVPISNHLYFYWYRQILGQKVEFLVSFYNNEISEKSEIFDDQFSVERPDGSNFTLKIRSTKLEDSAMYFCASLLGRDTEAFFGQGTRLTVV.

On this clone: An end of the junction differs from the germline gene, which may be a read error. The CDR3 sequence is CASSLGTLNTEVFF. The CDR3 coding sequence is TGCGCCAGCAGCCTGGGGACTCTGAACACTGAAGTTTTCTTT. V gene TRBV5-1 combines with J gene TRBJ1-1; D is perhaps TRBD1 (5 bases). This CDR3 is built from 14 residues. Per germline, CDR1 SGHRS and CDR2 YFSETQ.